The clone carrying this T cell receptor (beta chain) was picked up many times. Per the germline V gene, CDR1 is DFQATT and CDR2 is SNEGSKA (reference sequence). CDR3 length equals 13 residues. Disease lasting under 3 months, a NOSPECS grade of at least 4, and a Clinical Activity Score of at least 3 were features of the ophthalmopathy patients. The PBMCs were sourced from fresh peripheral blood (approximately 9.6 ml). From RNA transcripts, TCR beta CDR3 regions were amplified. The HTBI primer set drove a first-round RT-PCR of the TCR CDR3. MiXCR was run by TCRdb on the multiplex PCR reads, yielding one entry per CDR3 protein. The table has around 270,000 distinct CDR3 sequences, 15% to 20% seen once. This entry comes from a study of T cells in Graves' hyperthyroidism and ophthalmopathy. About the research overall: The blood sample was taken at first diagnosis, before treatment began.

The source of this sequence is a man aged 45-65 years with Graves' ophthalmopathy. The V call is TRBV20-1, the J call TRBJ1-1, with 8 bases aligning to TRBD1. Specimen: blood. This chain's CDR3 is CSVGTGGVPEAFF. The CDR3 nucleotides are TGCAGCGTAGGGACAGGCGGCGTCCCTGAAGCTTTCTTT.